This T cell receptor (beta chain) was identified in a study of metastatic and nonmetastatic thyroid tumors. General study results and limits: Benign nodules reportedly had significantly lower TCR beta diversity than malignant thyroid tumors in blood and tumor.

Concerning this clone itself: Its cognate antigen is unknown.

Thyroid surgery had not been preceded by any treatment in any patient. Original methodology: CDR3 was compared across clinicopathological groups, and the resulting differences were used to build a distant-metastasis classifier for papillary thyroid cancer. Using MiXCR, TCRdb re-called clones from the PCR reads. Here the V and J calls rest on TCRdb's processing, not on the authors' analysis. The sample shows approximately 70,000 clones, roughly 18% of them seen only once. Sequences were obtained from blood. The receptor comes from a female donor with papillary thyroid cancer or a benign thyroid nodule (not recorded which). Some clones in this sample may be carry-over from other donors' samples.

CDR3 nucleotide sequence: TGTGCCAGCAGGAGGACAGGGGTGAGCACCGGGGAGCTGTTTTTT. Its protein product is CASRRTGVSTGELFF. The V gene is TRBV3-1, the J gene TRBJ2-2; 9 bases map to TRBD1. Germline trimming cut 6 bases from V and 4 bases from J; bases unmatched to any gene: 6. Germline CDR1 is LGHDT and CDR2 is YNNKEL (reference sequence). The CDR3 has 15 amino acids.